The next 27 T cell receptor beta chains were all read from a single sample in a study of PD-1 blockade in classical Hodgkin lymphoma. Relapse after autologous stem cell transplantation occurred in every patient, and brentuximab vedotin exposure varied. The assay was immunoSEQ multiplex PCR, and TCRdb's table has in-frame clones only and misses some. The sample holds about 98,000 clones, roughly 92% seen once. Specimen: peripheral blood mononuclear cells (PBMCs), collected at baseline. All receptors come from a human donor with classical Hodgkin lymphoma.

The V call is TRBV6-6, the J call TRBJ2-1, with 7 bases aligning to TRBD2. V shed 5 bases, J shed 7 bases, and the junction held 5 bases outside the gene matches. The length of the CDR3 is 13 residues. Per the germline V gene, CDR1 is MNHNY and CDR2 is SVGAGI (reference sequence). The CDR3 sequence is CASSTSGTNEQFF. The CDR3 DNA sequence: TGTGCCAGCAGTACCAGCGGGACTAATGAGCAGTTCTTC.

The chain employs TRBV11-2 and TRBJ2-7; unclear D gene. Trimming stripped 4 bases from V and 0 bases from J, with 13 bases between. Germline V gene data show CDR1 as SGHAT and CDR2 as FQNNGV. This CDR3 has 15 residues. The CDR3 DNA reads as TGTGCCAGCAGCTCCGAAGCCGCAAGCTCCTACGAGCAGTACTTC. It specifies CASSSEAASSYEQYF. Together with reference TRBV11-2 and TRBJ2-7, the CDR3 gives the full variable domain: EAGVAQSPRYKIIEKRQSVAFWCNPISGHATLYWYQQILGQGPKLLIQFQNNGVVDDSQLPKDRFSAERLKGVDSTLKIQPAKLEDSAVYLCASSSEAASSYEQYFGPGTRLTVT.

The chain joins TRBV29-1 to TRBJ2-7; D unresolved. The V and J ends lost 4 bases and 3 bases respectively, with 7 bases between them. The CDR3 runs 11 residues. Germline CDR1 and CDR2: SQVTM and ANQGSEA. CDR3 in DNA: TGCAGCGTTGCCTTCGGCTACGAGCAGTACTTC. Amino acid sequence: CSVAFGYEQYF.

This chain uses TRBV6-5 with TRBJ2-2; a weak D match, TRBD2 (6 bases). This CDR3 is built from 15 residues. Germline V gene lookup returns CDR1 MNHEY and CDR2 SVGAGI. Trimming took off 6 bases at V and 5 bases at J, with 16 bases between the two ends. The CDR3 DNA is TGTGCCAGCAGACTCGGGAGTCTCGGAACCGGGGAGCTGTTTTTT. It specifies CASRLGSLGTGELFF.

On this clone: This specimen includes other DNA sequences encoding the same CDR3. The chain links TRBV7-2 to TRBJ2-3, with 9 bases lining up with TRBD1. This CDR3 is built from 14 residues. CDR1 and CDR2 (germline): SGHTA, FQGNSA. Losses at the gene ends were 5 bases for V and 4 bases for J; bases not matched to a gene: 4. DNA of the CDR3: TGTGCCAGCAGCCCGGGACAGGGCCCAGATACGCAGTATTTT. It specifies CASSPGQGPDTQYF.

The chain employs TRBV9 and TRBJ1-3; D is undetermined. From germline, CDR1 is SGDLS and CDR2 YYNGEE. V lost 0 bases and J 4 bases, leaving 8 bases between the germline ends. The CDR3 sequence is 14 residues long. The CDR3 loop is CASSVAVGGNTIYF. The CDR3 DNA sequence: TGTGCCAGCAGCGTAGCAGTGGGGGGAAACACCATATATTTT.

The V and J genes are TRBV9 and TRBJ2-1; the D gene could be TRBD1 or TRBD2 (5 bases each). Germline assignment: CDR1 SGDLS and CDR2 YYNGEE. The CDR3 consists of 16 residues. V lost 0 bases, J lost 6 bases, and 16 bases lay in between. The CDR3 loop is CASSVDPGRPFNEQFF. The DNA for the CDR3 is TGTGCCAGCAGCGTAGACCCGGGACGGCCCTTCAATGAGCAGTTCTTC. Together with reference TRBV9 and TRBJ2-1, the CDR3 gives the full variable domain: DSGVTQTPKHLITATGQRVTLRCSPRSGDLSVYWYQQSLDQGLQFLIQYYNGEERAKGNILERFSAQQFPDLHSELNLSSLELGDSALYFCASSVDPGRPFNEQFFGPGTRLTVL.

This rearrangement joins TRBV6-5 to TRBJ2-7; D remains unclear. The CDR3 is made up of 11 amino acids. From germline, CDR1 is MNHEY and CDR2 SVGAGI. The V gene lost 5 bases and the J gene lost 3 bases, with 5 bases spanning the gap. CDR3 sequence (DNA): TGTGCCAGCAGTGTGAACTACGAGCAGTACTTC. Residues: CASSVNYEQYF.

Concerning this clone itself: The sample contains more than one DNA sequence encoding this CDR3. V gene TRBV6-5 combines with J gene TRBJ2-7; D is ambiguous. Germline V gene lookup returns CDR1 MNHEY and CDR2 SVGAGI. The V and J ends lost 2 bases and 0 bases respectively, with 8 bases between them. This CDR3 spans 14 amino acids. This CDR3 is CASSYGRSSYEQYF. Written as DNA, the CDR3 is TGTGCCAGCAGTTACGGACGGTCCTCCTACGAGCAGTACTTC.

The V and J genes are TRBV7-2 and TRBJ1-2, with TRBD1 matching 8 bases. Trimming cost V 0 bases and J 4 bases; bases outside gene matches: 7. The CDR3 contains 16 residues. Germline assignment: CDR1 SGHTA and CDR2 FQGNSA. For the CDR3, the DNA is TGTGCCAGCAGCTTAGCTCGTCGGACAGGGTCCTATGGCTACACCTTC. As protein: CASSLARRTGSYGYTF. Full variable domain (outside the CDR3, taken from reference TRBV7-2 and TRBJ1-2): GAGVSQSPSNKVTEKGKDVELRCDPISGHTALYWYRQSLGQGLEFLIYFQGNSAPDKSGLPSDRFSAERTGGSVSTLTIQRTQQEDSAVYLCASSLARRTGSYGYTFGSGTRLTVV.

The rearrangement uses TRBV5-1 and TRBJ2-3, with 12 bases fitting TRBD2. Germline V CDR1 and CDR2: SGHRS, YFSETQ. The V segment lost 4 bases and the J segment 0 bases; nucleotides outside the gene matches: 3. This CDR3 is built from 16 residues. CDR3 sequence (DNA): TGCGCCAGCAGCACAGGACTAGCGGGAAGCACAGATACGCAGTATTTT. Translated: CASSTGLAGSTDTQYF.

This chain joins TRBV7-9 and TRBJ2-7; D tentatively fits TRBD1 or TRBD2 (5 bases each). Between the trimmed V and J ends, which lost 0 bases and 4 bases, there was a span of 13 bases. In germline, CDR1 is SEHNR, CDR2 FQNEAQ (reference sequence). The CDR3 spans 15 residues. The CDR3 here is CASSLARPWGYEQYF. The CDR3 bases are TGTGCCAGCAGCTTAGCGCGACCCTGGGGGTACGAGCAGTACTTC.

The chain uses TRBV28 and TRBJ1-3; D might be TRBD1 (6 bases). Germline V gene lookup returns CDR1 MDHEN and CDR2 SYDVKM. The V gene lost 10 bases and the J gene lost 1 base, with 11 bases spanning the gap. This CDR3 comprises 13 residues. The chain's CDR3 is CAINQGSGNTIYF. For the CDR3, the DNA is TGTGCCATTAACCAGGGGTCTGGAAACACCATATATTTT.

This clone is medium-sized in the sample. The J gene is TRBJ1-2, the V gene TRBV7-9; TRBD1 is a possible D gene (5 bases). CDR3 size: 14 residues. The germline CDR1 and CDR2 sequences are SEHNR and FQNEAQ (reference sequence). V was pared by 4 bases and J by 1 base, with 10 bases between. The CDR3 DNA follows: TGTGCCAGCAGCTCCGGGACGGTTAACTATGGCTACACCTTC. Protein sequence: CASSSGTVNYGYTF.

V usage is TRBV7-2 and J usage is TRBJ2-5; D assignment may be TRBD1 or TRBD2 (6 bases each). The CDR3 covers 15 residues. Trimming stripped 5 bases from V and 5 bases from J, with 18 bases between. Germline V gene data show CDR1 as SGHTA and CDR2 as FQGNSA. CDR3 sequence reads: CASSGGPRVGETQYF. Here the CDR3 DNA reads TGTGCCAGCAGCGGGGGGCCCAGAGTAGGGGAGACCCAGTACTTC.

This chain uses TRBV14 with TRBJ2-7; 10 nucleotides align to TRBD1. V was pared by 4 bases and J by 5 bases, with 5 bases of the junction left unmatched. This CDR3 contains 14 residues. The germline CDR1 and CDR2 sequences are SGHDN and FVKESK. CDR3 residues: CASSLRQGAHEQYF. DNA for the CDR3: TGTGCCAGCAGCCTCAGACAGGGGGCCCACGAGCAGTACTTC.

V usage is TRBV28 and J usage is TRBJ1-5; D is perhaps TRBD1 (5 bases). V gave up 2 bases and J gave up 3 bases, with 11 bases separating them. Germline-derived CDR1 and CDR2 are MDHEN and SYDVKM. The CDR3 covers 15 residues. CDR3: CASSLGTGVNQPQHF. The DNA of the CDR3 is TGTGCCAGCAGTTTAGGCACAGGAGTCAATCAGCCCCAGCATTTT.

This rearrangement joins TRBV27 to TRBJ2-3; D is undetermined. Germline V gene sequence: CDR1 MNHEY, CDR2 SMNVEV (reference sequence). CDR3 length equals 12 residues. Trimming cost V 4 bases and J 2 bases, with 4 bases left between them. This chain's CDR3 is CASSSNTDTQYF. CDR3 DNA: TGTGCCAGCAGTTCCAACACAGATACGCAGTATTTT.

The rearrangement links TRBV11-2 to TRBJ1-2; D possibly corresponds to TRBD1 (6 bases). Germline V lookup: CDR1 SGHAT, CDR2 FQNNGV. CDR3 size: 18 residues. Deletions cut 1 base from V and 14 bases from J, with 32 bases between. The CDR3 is CASSLALSTPSGQTLVTF. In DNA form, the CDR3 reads TGTGCCAGCAGCTTAGCCTTGTCGACCCCATCCGGACAGACTCTGGTAACCTTC.

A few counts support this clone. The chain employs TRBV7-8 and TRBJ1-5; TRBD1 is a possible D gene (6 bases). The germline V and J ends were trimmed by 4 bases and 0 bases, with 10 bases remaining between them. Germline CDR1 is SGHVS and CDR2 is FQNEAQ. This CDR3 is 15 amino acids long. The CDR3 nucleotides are TGTGCCAGCAGCTCAGCGACAGGTAGCAATCAGCCCCAGCATTTT. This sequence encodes CASSSATGSNQPQHF.

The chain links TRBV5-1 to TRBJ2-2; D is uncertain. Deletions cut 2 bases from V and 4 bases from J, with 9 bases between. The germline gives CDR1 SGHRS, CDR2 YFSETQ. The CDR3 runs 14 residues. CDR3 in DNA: TGCGCCAGCAGCTTAGGTCAGCGCACCGGGGAGCTGTTTTTT. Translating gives CASSLGQRTGELFF.

Here the CDR3 DNA reads TGTGCCAGCAGTGGCCCGGGGGGACAGACCCAGTACTTC. Translation gives CASSGPGGQTQYF. V usage is TRBV6-1 and J usage is TRBJ2-5, with TRBD2 matching 7 bases. The CDR3 totals 13 residues. Germline assignment: CDR1 MNHNS and CDR2 SASEGT. J lost 6 bases, V lost 4 bases, and 5 bases had no gene match.

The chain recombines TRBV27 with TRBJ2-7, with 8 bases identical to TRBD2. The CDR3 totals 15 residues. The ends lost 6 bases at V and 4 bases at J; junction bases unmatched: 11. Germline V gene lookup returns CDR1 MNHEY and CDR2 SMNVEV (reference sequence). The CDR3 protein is CASRIYSGSIYEQYF. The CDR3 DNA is TGTGCCAGCAGGATATACAGCGGGAGTATATACGAGCAGTACTTC.

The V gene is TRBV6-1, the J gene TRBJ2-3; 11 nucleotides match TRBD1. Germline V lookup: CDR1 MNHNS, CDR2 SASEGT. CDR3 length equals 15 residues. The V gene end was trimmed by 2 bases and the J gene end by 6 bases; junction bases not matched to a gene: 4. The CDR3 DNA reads TGTGCCAGCAGTGAACGGACAGGGGGCGGTGATACGCAGTATTTT. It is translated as CASSERTGGGDTQYF.

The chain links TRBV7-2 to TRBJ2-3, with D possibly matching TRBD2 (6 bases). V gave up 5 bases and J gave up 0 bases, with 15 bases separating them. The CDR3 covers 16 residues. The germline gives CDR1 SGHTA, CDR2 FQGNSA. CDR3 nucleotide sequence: TGTGCCAGCAGCCCCGGTCTAGCGACTAGCACAGATACGCAGTATTTT. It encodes CASSPGLATSTDTQYF.

CDR3 DNA sequence: TGTGGCTGCTTCACTGAAGCTTTCTTT. Its translation is CGCFTEAFF. The V call is TRBV28, the J call TRBJ1-1, with D uncertain. This CDR3 is built from 9 residues. The germline gives CDR1 MDHEN, CDR2 SYDVKM.

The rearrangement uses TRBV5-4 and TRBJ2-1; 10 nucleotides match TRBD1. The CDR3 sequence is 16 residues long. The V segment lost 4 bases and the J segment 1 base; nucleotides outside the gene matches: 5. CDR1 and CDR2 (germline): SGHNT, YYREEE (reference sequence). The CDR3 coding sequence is TGTGCCAGCAGCCCAGACAGGGGGCAGTCCTACAATGAGCAGTTCTTC. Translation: CASSPDRGQSYNEQFF.